The sequence of this TCR beta chain was determined in a study of CD8 T cells in ankylosing spondylitis. V gave up 0 bases and J gave up 3 bases, with 13 bases separating them. The CDR3 is made up of 15 amino acids. Germline V gives CDR1 SGHRS, CDR2 YFSETQ. Quantitative barcoded 5'-RACE was used to prepare TCR beta libraries. MiXCR, run by TCRdb on the 5' RACE reads, gives a single entry per CDR3 protein. This sample yields fewer than 550,000 distinct CDR3 sequences, of which approximately 5% are seen a single time; 3.5% belongs to the top ten. Regarding the study as a whole: Existing reports had already noted some motif variants in reactive arthritis synovial fluid and blood. In ankylosing spondylitis blood, a motif of seven to nine highly homologous TCR beta variants appeared characteristic. Clones tied to disease were said to be significantly enriched in matched ankylosing spondylitis synovial fluid.

This clonotype showed up many times. Its antigen is not identified. V and J are TRBV5-1 and TRBJ2-7; perhaps TRBD2 as D (5 bases). Material for sequencing was blood, either unsorted or a sorted T cell fraction (not recorded which). The receptor's source is a male donor with ankylosing spondylitis. The CDR3 loop reads CASSLGGSLLYEQYF. The CDR3 region has the DNA TGCGCCAGCAGCTTGGGCGGGTCCCTTCTCTACGAGCAGTACTTC.